The next 8 T cell receptor beta chains were all read from a single sample in a study of blood T cell repertoires in COVID-19. The table came from immunoSEQ multiplex PCR; TCRdb's copy has only in-frame clones and leaves some out. The table lists more than 25,000 clones, around 82% of them singletons. Sequencing was performed on peripheral blood. The receptors were gathered from a man older than 75 with active COVID-19.

V usage is TRBV20-1 and J usage is TRBJ2-7; 10 nucleotides match TRBD2. This CDR3 has 13 amino acids. Germline loops: CDR1 DFQATT, CDR2 SNEGSKA (reference sequence). The V and J ends lost 3 bases and 3 bases, in that order; junction bases with no gene match: 2. CDR3 region: CSASLAGDYEQYF. The DNA for the CDR3 is TGCAGTGCTAGTCTAGCGGGGGACTACGAGCAGTACTTC.

The chain uses TRBV15 and TRBJ1-5, with D perhaps matching TRBD1 (6 bases). The CDR3 consists of 15 residues. V shed 0 bases and J shed 7 bases, with 13 bases lying between them. Germline CDR1 and CDR2: LNHNV and YYDKDF (reference sequence). The CDR3 DNA follows: TGTGCCACCAGCAGAGATCCAGGGGCAGGACAGCCCCAGCATTTT. This translates into CATSRDPGAGQPQHF.

The chain links TRBV14 to TRBJ1-6; 8 bases agree with TRBD1. Germline loops: CDR1 SGHDN, CDR2 FVKESK. The CDR3 runs 15 residues. J gave up 9 bases and V 2 bases, and 6 bases lay outside the gene matches. CDR3 protein: CASSQPGTGISPLHF. CDR3 coding DNA: TGTGCCAGCAGCCAACCCGGGACAGGAATTTCACCCCTCCACTTT.

The chain links TRBV20-1 to TRBJ1-2; no clear D gene. V was trimmed by 4 bases and J by 4 bases, leaving 7 bases between them. This CDR3 has 11 residues. Germline V CDR1 and CDR2: DFQATT, SNEGSKA (reference sequence). The CDR3 DNA follows: TGCAGTGCTACAGACGGCTATGGCTACACCTTC. Protein sequence: CSATDGYGYTF.

The chain uses TRBV18 and TRBJ2-2; the D gene is possibly TRBD1 (6 bases). This CDR3 region has 14 residues. V lost 6 bases, J lost 1 base, and 9 bases lay in between. Per germline, CDR1 KGHSH and CDR2 LQKENI. The CDR3: CASSPGQNTGELFF. The DNA of the CDR3 is TGTGCCAGCTCTCCGGGACAGAACACCGGGGAGCTGTTTTTT.

This clone was seen only a few times. The rearrangement links TRBV7-2 to TRBJ1-5; perhaps TRBD1 as D (6 bases). Germline lookup yields CDR1 SGHTA and CDR2 FQGNSA. Trimming took off 4 bases at V and 7 bases at J, with 11 bases between the two ends. The CDR3 length is 13 residues. CDR3 amino acids: CASSSKGGQPQHF. CDR3 DNA sequence: TGTGCCAGCAGCTCCAAGGGGGGGCAGCCCCAGCATTTT.

V gene TRBV9 combines with J gene TRBJ1-6; D possibly corresponds to TRBD1 (6 bases). Trimming cost V 0 bases and J 6 bases, with 10 bases left between them. The CDR3 has 15 residues. CDR1 and CDR2 from the germline V gene are SGDLS and YYNGEE. The CDR3 spells CASSVESQGNSPLHF. In nucleotides, the CDR3 is TGTGCCAGCAGCGTAGAATCACAGGGTAATTCACCCCTCCACTTT.

The chain is built from TRBV18 and TRBJ2-7, with a possible D match to TRBD2 (6 bases). The CDR3 is made up of 14 amino acids. Germline CDR1 is KGHSH and CDR2 is LQKENI. Trimming left V 2 bases short and J 3 bases short, with 11 bases between. The CDR3 DNA reads as TGTGCCAGCTCACCAAGTAGCGGCCACTACGAGCAGTACTTC. It codes for CASSPSSGHYEQYF. Variable domain in full (rest from reference TRBV18 and TRBJ2-7): NAGVMQNPRHLVRRRGQEARLRCSPMKGHSHVYWYRQLPEEGLKFMVYLQKENIIDESGMPKERFSAEFPKEGPSILRIQQVVRGDSAAYFCASSPSSGHYEQYFGPGTRLTVT.